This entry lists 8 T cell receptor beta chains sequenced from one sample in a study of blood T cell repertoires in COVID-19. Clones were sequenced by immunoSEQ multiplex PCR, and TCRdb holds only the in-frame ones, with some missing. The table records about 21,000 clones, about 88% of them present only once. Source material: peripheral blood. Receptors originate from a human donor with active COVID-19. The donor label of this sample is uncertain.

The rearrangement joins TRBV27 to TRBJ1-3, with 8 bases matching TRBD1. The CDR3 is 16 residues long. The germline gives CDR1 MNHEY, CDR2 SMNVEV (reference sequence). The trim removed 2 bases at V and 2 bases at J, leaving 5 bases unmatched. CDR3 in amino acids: CASSLRLQGAGNTIYF. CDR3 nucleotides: TGTGCCAGCAGTTTACGATTACAGGGGGCTGGAAACACCATATATTTT.

CDR3 nucleotides: TGTGCCAGCAGCTTGACAGGCTATGGCTACACCTTC. Amino acids: CASSLTGYGYTF. The rearrangement links TRBV11-3 to TRBJ1-2, with a possible D match to TRBD1 (6 bases). V lost 3 bases to trimming and J lost 4 bases, with 6 bases between them. This CDR3 comprises 12 residues. The germline V gene encodes CDR1 SGHNT and CDR2 YENEEA.

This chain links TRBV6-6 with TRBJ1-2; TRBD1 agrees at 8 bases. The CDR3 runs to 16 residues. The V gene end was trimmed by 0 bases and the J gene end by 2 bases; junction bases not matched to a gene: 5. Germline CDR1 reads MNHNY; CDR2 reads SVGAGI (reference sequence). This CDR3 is CASSYSEDRANYGYTF. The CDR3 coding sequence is TGTGCCAGCAGTTACTCCGAGGACAGGGCGAACTATGGCTACACCTTC.

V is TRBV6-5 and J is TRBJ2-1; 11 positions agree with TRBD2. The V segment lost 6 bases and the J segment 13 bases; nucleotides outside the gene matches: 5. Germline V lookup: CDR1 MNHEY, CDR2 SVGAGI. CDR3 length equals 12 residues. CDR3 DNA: TGTGCCAGCAGGATAGCGGGGGGGCCCCAGTTCTTC. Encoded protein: CASRIAGGPQFF.

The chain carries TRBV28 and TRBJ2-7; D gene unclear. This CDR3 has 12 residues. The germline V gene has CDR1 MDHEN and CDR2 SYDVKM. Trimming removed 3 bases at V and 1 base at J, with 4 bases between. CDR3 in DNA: TGTGCCAGCAGTTTGAGGTCCTACGAGCAGTACTTC. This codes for CASSLRSYEQYF.

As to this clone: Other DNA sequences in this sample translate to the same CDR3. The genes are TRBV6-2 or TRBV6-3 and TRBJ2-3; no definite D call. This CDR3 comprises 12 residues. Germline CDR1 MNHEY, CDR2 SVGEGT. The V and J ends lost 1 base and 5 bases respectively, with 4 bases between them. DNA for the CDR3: TGTGCCAGCAGTTACTTCCGAGATACGCAGTATTTT. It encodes CASSYFRDTQYF.

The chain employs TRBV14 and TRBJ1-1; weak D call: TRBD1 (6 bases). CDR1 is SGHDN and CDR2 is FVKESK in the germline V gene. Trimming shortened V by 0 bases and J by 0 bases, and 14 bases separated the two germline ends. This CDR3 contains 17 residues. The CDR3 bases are TGTGCCAGCAGCCAAGATGGTACAGGGCCTATGAACACTGAAGCTTTCTTT. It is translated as CASSQDGTGPMNTEAFF.

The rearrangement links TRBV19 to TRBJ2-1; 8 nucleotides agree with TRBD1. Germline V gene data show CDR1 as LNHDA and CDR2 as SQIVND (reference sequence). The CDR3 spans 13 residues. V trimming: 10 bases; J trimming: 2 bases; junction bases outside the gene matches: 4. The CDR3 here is CATSDRAYNEQFF. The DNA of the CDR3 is TGTGCCACCTCGGACAGGGCCTACAATGAGCAGTTCTTC.